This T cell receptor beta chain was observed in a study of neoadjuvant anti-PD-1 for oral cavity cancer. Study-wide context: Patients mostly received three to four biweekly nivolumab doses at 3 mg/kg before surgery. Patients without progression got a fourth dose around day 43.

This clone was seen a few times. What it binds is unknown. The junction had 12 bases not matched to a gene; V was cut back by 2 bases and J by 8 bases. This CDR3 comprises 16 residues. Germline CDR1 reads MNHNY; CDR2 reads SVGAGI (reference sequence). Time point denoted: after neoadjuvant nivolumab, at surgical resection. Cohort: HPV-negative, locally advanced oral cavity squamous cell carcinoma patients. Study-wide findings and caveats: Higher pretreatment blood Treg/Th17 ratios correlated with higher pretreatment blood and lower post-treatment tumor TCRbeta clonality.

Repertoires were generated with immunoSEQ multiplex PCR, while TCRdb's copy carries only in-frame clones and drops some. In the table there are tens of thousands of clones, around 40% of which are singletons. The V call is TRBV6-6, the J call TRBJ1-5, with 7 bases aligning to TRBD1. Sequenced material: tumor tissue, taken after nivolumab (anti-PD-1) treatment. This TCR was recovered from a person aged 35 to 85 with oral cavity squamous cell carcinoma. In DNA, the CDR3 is TGTGCCAGCAGTTACCCTCGACAGGGCCCTAGGGAGCCCCAGCATTTT. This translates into CASSYPRQGPREPQHF.